This TCR beta chain was sequenced for a study of vaccination effects on CD4 cells after COVID-19. Background on the study: Among convalescent patients, two provided samples 16 days and one week before vaccination.

This CDR3 is built from 17 residues. V gave up 7 bases and J gave up 6 bases, with 27 bases separating them. CDR1 and CDR2 from the germline V gene are SNHLY and FYNNEI. Study outcomes and limitations: Vaccine- and infection-induced clones showed marked clonal contraction late following vaccination.

A note on this clone: Its antigen is unidentified.

Before sequencing took place, the ViraFEST assay used viral peptide pools to expand antigen-specific CD4+ T cells. Cells that had been cultured for 10 days were the source of isolated CD4+ T cells. The person was diagnosed with PCR-confirmed SARS-CoV-2 infection between March and December 2020. Every well housed around 2.1 million PBMC, which grew in culture alongside around 9.8 IU/ml IL-2 and approximately 10 ug/ml peptides. This table comes from immunoSEQ multiplex PCR, and its TCRdb copy is limited to in-frame clones, with some not included. The profile covers under 55,000 clones, with around 80% appearing a single time and approximately 28% taken by the ten largest.

The receptor's source is a human donor who had a prior SARS-CoV-2 infection. J is TRBJ1-2 and V is TRBV2; no firm D call. The specimen was CD4+ T cells from PBMCs cultured with a peptide pool, collected before COVID-19 vaccination. This CDR3 reads CASTGPAGFPKIHGYTF. The DNA for the CDR3 is TGTGCCAGCACAGGTCCGGCGGGGTTCCCCAAGATCCATGGCTACACCTTC.